The rows below give T cell receptor beta chains drawn from one sample of a study of cytomegalovirus exposure and HLA in healthy donors. The repertoire was sequenced with immunoSEQ multiplex PCR; TCRdb's copy has only in-frame clones and lacks some. The sample yields 210,000 or so clones, approximately 82% seen once. Sequencing used PBMCs. The receptor source for this set is a woman aged 35 to 49 in good health and CMV-seronegative. Both conserved end residues are part of each CDR3.

V gene	CDR3 length	J gene	CDR3 protein
TRBV12-5	11	TRBJ1-2	CASGTDRRGTF
TRBV9	15	TRBJ2-5	CASSVASHYQETQYF
TRBV5-6	16	TRBJ2-3	CASSGLAGARTDTQYF
TRBV5-4	14	TRBJ2-3	CASSWDRGADTQYF
TRBV29-1	15	TRBJ2-7	CSVRGTSGGPYEQYF
TRBV5-4	12	TRBJ2-1	CASSLRGSEQFF
TRBV5-1	15	TRBJ1-1	CASSWGGQANTEAFF
TRBV18	14	TRBJ1-4	CASCQRQNEGKLFF
TRBV9	15	TRBJ2-7	CASSETSGPSYEQYF
TRBV5-1	14	-	CASSAGQGNSEQYF
TRBV30	13	TRBJ2-7	CAWSVSSAYEQYF
TRBV6-5	14	TRBJ2-1	CASSPGGDYHEQFF
TRBV5-6	17	TRBJ2-3	CASSRRDRVVRVDTQYF
TRBV18	17	TRBJ2-5	CASSPWFECIRGETQYF
TRBV7-2	16	TRBJ1-5	CASSPWTGAGNQPQHF
TRBV6-6	13	TRBJ2-7	CASTRGVSYEQYF
TRBV30	14	TRBJ1-2	CAWRGGIQSEGYTF
TRBV9	15	TRBJ2-7	CASSATGTGYYEQYF
TRBV2	15	TRBJ1-2	CASSDGTLSNYGYTF
TRBV6-6	13	TRBJ1-4	CASSYGTREKLFF
TRBV2	18	TRBJ2-3	CASSVETSGGPWTDTQYF
TRBV5-6	14	TRBJ2-3	CASSLPQGTDTQYF
TRBV27	14	TRBJ2-1	CASSLSGDWNEQFF
TRBV18	14	TRBJ1-1	CASSPAEVNTEAFF
TRBV9	15	TRBJ2-1	CASSAGGTSYNEQFF
TRBV6-5	14	TRBJ1-1	CASTSTGGYTEAFF
TRBV28	18	TRBJ2-7	CASSLTGSSLQGSYEQYF
TRBV6-5	15	TRBJ1-2	CASSPGTGGDYGYTF
TRBV4-2	16	TRBJ1-4	CASSPGEGAFNEKLFF
TRBV6-1	16	TRBJ2-5	CASSEEVPGIGETQYF
TRBV27	13	TRBJ1-2	CASRPRGPGGYTF
TRBV7-9	11	TRBJ1-1	CASSPSEEAFF
TRBV7-7	17	TRBJ2-5	CASSFIVSGPPGETQYF
TRBV7-3	19	TRBJ2-1	CASSLMTHPLAGGRNEQFF
TRBV29-1	13	TRBJ2-1	CSVEKGTYNEQFF
TRBV5-1	15	TRBJ2-1	CASSLGLAGYNEQFF
TRBV18	16	TRBJ1-3	CASSPLEKGTGNTIYF
TRBV4-1	15	TRBJ2-5	CASSQRTGGAETQYF
TRBV11-2	15	TRBJ2-1	CASGRVAGGFAEQFF
TRBV2	14	TRBJ2-2	CAIRDRPNTGELFF
TRBV10-3	13	TRBJ2-7	CAISERTGDEQYF
TRBV2	14	TRBJ2-5	CASRRTGGQETQYF
TRBV4-2	17	TRBJ2-3	CASSQETTKRGTDTQYF
TRBV11-3	14	TRBJ2-7	CASSPDSPPYEQYF
TRBV7-8	19	TRBJ2-6	CASSYPGLAGDSGANVLTF
TRBV9	15	TRBJ1-6	CASSVGVAEGSPLHF
TRBV5-4	13	TRBJ2-5	CASTPRGQETQYF
TRBV10-3	13	TRBJ1-6	CAIGGGSRSPLHF
TRBV30	17	TRBJ2-5	CAWSPRGRGIRQETQYF
TRBV18	18	TRBJ1-1	CASSPSLGTESVNTEAFF
TRBV19	13	TRBJ1-2	CASSIEVSRDYTF
TRBV5-5	13	TRBJ1-5	CASSLGPNQPQHF
TRBV15	14	TRBJ2-3	CATSSRTGDDPQYF
TRBV11-3	16	TRBJ2-1	CASSPVAGGRYDEQFF